This TCR beta chain was recorded in a study of long-term antiretroviral therapy in people with HIV. The cryopreserved samples used held about 0.95-10 million PBMC prior to extraction of DNA. Whole-study results and caveats: Clones expanded before ART dominated the repertoire at all time points. Information pertaining to ART adherence, viral resistance or therapeutic modifications was not obtained.

In regard to this clone: No antigen is known for it.

Survey-level resolution applied to immunoSEQ assay v3.0. Using immunoSEQ multiplex PCR, the repertoire was profiled, and TCRdb retains in-frame clones only, with some absent. The sample holds some 14,000 clones, roughly four fifths seen once. With 2 bases clipped from V and 3 bases from J, the junction kept 3 bases outside the gene matches. The CDR3 is 15 amino acids. Germline lookup yields CDR1 GTSNPN and CDR2 SVGIG (reference sequence). The genes are TRBV30 and TRBJ1-5, with 11 bases matching TRBD1. Sequencing was performed on unsorted PBMCs, taken just before starting antiretroviral therapy. The sequence was collected from a man aged 35 to 55 with HIV. The CDR3, as DNA: TGTGCCTGGAGTCGGACAGGGGGCATCAATCAGCCCCAGCATTTT. Its translation is CAWSRTGGINQPQHF.